This TCR beta chain is drawn from a study of CD8 T cells in Susac syndrome. About 0.5 to 1 ug RNA was reverse transcribed with random hexamers. immunoSEQ multiplex PCR amplified TCR beta CDR3 across 54 Vbeta, 13 Jbeta. TCRdb reprocessed the immunoSEQ multiplex PCR reads with MiXCR, giving one entry per CDR3 protein. The sample consists of about 150,000 distinct CDR3 sequences, 90% to 95% of them appearing once. Sequencing of TCR beta was undertaken in CD8+ and CD4+ T cells derived from blood. Control patients had untreated stable or active relapsing-remitting multiple sclerosis by revised McDonald criteria. Negative magnetic isolation gave CD8+ and CD4+ cells; FACS enriched CD8+ TEMRA. What was sequenced was CD8+ T cells from PBMCs. The sequence came from a human donor with multiple sclerosis.

The CDR3 loop reads CASRSLAGGTDTQYF. The DNA for the CDR3 is TGTGCCAGCAGGAGTCTAGCGGGGGGGACAGATACGCAGTATTTT. The chain has TRBV7-9 and TRBJ2-3; 12 bases fit TRBD2. V shed 6 bases and J 3 bases; nucleotides not matched to a gene: 4. The CDR3 runs 15 residues. Germline V gene lookup returns CDR1 SEHNR and CDR2 FQNEAQ (reference sequence).